The clone carrying this T cell receptor beta chain was seen only a few times. Its antigen is as yet unknown. Assembly of TCR beta libraries relied on iRepertoire HTBI primers together with Arm-PCR of CDR3 regions. Via MiXCR, TCRdb re-called the multiplex PCR reads, giving one row per CDR3 protein. The table has 400,000 to 500,000 distinct CDR3 sequences, approximately 22% seen once; the top ten hold over 11%. The data belong to a study of regulatory T cells in long-lasting Graves disease. Study as a whole: Patients with persistent Graves' disease had over 5 years of antithyroid drugs and persistent TSH receptor antibodies.

Trimming pared 0 bases from V and 6 bases from J, leaving 14 bases between. The CDR3 loop spans 15 amino acids. The germline CDR1 and CDR2 sequences are MGHRA and YSYEKL. Study-wide points: Researchers reported studying only peripheral blood, not thyroid tissue. Less diverse TCR repertoires were seen in persistent Graves' patients than in newly diagnosed ones. Persistent cases favored TRBV28, TRBJ1-2 and TRBJ2-5.

Time point: persistent/refractory GD, antithyroid drugs over 5 years with positive TRAb. PBMCs were the source of the RNA used for TCR sequencing. The chain is built from TRBV4-1 and TRBJ1-2, with a possible D match to TRBD1 (5 bases). The sequencing here drew on peripheral blood mononuclear cells (PBMCs), taken when the disease was refractory, from a patient treated with antithyroid drugs. The TCR originated in a female donor with Graves disease. For the CDR3, the DNA is TGCGCCAGCAGCCAAGATTGGATCAGGGATGATGGCTACACCTTC. Translated: CASSQDWIRDDGYTF.